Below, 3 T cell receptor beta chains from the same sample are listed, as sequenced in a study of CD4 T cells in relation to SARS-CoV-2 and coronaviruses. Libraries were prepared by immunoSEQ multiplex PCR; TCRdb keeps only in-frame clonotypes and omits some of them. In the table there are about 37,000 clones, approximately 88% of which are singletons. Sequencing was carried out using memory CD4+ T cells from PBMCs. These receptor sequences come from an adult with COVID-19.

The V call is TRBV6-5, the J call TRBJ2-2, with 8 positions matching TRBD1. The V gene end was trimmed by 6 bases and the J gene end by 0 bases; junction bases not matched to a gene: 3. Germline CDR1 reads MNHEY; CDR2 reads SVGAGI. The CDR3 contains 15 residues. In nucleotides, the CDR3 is TGTGCCAGCAGGCAGGGGGCTCCGAACACCGGGGAGCTGTTTTTT. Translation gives CASRQGAPNTGELFF.

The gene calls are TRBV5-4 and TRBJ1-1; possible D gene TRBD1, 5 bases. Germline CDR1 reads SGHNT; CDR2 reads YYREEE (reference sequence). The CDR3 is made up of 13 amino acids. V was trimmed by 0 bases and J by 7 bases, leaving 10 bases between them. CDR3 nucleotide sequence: TGTGCCAGCAGCTTGGTCGGGGGAGGTGAAGCTTTCTTT. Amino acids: CASSLVGGGEAFF.

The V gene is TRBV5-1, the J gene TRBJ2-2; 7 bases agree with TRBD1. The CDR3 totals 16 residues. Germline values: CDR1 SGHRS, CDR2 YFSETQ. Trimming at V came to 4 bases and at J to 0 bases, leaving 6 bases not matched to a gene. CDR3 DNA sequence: TGCGCCAGCAGCCAAGGGGACAGCACGAACACCGGGGAGCTGTTTTTT. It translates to CASSQGDSTNTGELFF.